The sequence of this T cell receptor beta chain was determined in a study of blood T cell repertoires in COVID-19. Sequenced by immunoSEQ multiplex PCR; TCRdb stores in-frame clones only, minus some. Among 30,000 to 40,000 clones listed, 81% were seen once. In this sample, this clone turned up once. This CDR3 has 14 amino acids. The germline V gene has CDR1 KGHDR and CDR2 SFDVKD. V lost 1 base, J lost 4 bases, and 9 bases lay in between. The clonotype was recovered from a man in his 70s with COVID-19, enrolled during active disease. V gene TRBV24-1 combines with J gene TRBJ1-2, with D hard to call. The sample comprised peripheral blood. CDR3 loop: CATSDLWQSYGYTF. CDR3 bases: TGTGCCACCAGTGATTTATGGCAGTCCTATGGCTACACCTTC.